This T cell receptor beta chain is drawn from a study of control samples from healthy donors and cancer patients. Germline V gene data show CDR1 as SGHAT and CDR2 as FQNNGV. This CDR3 comprises 14 residues. V was trimmed by 1 base and J by 10 bases, leaving 11 bases between them. Profiling relied on immunoSEQ multiplex PCR, and the TCRdb table lists in-frame clones only, not all of them. The repertoire includes around 71,000 clones, more than 70% of them detected once, and 2% to 2.5% sits in the top ten. Sequencing was carried out using PBMCs. The chain links TRBV11-2 to TRBJ1-6; D might be TRBD1 (5 bases). The TCR originated in a woman between 50 and 59 years old with head and neck cancer. The CDR3 nucleotides are TGTGCCAGCAGCTTAGCCAGGGATAGGTCACCCCTCCACTTT. Translation gives CASSLARDRSPLHF.